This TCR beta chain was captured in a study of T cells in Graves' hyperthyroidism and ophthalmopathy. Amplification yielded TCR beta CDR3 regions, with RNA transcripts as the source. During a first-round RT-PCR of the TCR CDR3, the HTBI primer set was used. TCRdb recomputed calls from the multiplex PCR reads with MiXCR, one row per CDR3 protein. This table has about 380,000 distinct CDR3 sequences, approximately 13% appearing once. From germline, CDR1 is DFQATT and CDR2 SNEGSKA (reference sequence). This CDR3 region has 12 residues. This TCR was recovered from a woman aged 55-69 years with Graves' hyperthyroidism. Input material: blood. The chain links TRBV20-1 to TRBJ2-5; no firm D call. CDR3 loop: CSATDGTETQYF. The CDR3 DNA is TGCAGCGCAACTGACGGCACGGAGACCCAGTACTTC.